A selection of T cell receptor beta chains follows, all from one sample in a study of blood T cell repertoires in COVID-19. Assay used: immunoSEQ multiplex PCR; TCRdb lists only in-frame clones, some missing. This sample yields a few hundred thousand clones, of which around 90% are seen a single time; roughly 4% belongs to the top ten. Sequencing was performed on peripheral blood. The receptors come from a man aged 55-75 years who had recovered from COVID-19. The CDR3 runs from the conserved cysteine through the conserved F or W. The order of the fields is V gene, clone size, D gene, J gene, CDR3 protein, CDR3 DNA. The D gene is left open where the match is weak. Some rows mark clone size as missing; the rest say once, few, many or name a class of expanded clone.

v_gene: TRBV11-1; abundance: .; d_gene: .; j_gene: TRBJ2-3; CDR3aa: CASSLYSDTQYF; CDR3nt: TGTGCCAGCAGCTTATACTCCGATACGCAGTATTTT
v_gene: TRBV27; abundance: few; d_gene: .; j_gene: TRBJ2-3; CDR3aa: CASSFSGADTQYF; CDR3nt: TGTGCCAGCAGTTTTTCAGGGGCGGATACGCAGTATTTT
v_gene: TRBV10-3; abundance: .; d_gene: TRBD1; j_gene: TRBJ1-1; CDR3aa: CAIRASGTENTEAFF; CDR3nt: TGTGCCATCAGGGCATCCGGGACAGAGAACACTGAAGCTTTCTTT
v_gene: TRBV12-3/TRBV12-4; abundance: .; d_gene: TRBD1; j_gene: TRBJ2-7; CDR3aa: CASSLLGQAQYF; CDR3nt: TGTGCCAGCAGTTTACTTGGACAGGCGCAGTACTTC
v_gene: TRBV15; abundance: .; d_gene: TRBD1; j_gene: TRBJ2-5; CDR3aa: CATSRDRTGVETQYF; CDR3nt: TGTGCCACCAGCAGAGATCGGACAGGGGTGGAGACCCAGTACTTC
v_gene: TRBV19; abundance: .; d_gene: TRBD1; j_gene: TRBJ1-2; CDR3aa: CASSTPGQGNYGYTF; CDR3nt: TGTGCCAGTAGTACGCCCGGACAGGGAAACTATGGCTACACCTTC
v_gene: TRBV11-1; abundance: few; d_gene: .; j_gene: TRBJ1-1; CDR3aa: CASSLVPYRNTEAFF; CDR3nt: TGTGCCAGCAGCTTAGTTCCCTATCGGAACACTGAAGCTTTCTTT
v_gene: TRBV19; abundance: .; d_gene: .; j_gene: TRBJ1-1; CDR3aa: CASRSQGFGTEAFF; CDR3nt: TGTGCCAGTAGGTCACAGGGTTTCGGCACTGAAGCTTTCTTT
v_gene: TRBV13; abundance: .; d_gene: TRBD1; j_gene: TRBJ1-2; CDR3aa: CASSLGGRGPTLYGYTF; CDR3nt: TGTGCCAGCAGCTTAGGGGGTAGGGGGCCGACTCTCTATGGCTACACCTTC
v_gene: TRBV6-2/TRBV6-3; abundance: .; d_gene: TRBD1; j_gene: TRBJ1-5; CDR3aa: CASSSGTGYSNQPQHF; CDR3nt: TGTGCCAGCAGTTCCGGGACAGGGTATAGCAATCAGCCCCAGCATTTT
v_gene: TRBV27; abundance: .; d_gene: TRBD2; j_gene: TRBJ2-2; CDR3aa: CASSFTRTSVNGELFF; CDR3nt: TGTGCCAGCAGTTTCACGCGGACTAGCGTAAACGGGGAGCTGTTTTTT
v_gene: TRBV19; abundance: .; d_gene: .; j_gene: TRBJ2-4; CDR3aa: CASSVGLTGPVKNIQYF; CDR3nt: TGTGCCAGTAGCGTGGGATTGACAGGCCCGGTCAAAAACATTCAGTACTTC
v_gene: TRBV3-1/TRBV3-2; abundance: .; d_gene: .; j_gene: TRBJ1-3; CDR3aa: CASSQAGAGNTIYF; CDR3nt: TGTGCCAGCAGCCAAGCAGGGGCTGGAAACACCATATATTTT
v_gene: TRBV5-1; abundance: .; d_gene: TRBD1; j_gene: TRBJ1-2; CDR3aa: CASSWNRDRPNYGYTF; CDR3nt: TGCGCCAGCAGCTGGAACAGGGACAGGCCTAACTATGGCTACACCTTC
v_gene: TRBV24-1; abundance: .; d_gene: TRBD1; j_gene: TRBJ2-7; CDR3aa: CATSVRYPGQNSYEQYF; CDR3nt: TGTGCCACCAGTGTCCGTTACCCGGGACAGAATTCCTACGAGCAGTACTTC
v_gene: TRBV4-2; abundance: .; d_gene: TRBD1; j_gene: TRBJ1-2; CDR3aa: CASSQDGTANYGYTF; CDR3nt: TGTGCCAGCAGCCAAGACGGGACAGCTAACTATGGCTACACCTTC
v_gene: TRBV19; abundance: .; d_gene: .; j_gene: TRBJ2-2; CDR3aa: CASSILLGANTGELFF; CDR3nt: TGTGCCAGTAGTATTCTTTTGGGCGCGAACACCGGGGAGCTGTTTTTT
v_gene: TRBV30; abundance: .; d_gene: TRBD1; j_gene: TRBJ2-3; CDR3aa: CAWSRATGAITDTQYF; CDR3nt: TGTGCCTGGAGTCGCGCGACAGGGGCGATCACAGATACGCAGTATTTT
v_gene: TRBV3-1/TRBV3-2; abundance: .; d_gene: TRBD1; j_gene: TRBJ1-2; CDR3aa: CASSHRDRRNYGYTF; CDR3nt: TGTGCCAGCAGCCACCGGGACAGGAGGAACTATGGCTACACCTTC
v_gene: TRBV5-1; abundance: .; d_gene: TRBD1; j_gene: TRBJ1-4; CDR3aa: CASSYTGEHEKLFF; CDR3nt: TGCGCCAGCAGCTACACAGGGGAGCATGAAAAACTGTTTTTT
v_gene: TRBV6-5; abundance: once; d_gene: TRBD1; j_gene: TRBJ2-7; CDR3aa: CASSLTGTGTDEQYF; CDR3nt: TGTGCCAGCAGTTTGACCGGGACAGGGACCGACGAGCAGTACTTC
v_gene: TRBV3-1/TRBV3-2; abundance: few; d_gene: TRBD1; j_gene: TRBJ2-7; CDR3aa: CASSLLTGYSYEQYF; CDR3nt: TGTGCCAGCAGCCTACTGACAGGGTACTCCTACGAGCAGTACTTC